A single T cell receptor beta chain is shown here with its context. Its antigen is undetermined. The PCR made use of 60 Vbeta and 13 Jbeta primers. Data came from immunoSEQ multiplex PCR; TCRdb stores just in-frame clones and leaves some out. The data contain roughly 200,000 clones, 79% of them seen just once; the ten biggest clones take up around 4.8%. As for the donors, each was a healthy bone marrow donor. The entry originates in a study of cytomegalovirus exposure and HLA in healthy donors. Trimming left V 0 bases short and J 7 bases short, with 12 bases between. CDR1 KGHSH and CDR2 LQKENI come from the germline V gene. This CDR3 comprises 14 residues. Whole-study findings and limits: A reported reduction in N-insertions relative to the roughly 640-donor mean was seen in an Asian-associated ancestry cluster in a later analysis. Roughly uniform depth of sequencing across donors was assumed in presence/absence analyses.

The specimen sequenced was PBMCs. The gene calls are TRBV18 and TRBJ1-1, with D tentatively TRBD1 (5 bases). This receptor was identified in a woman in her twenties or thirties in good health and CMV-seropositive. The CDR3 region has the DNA TGTGCCAGCTCACCACCAGGGGAGGGAGGTGAAGCTTTCTTT. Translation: CASSPPGEGGEAFF. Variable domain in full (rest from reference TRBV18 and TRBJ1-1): NAGVMQNPRHLVRRRGQEARLRCSPMKGHSHVYWYRQLPEEGLKFMVYLQKENIIDESGMPKERFSAEFPKEGPSILRIQQVVRGDSAAYFCASSPPGEGGEAFFGQGTRLTVV.